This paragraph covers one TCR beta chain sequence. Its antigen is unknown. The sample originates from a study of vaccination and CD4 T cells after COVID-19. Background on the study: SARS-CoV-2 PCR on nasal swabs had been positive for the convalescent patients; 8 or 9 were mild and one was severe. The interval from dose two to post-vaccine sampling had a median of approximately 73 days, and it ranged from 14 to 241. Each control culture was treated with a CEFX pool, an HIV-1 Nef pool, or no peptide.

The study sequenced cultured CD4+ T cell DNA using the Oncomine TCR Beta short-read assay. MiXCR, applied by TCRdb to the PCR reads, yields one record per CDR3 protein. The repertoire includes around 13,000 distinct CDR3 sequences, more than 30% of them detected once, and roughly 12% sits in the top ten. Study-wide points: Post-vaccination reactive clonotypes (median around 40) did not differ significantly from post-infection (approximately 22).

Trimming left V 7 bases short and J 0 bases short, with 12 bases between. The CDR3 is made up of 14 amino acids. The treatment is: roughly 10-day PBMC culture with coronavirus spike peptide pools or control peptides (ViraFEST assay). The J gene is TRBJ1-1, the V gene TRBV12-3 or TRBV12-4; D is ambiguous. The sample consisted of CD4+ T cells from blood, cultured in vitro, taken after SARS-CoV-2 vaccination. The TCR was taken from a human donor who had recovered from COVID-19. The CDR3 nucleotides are TGTGCCAGCAACATCCAGCACGTGAACACTGAAGCTTTCTTT. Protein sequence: CASNIQHVNTEAFF.